A selection of T cell receptor beta chains follows, all from one sample in a study of T cell responses to AZD1222 COVID-19 vaccine. Some clones are missing from TCRdb's copy, which holds only in-frame ones; the method was immunoSEQ multiplex PCR. There are 100,000 or so clones in the sample; 80% to 90% occur only once, and around 3.8% lies in the top ten. The starting material was peripheral blood, obtained on day 0 of MenACWY control vaccination. Receptor source: an adult in good health. CDR3s leave out the opening cysteine and the closing phenylalanine or tryptophan. D genes are given only for firm matches.

v_gene: TRBV7-9
d_gene: NA
CDR3aa: ASSLASSNNQPQH

v_gene: TRBV30
d_gene: NA
CDR3aa: AWSLTDNQPQH

v_gene: TRBV12-5
d_gene: NA
CDR3aa: ASGFGGTWEQF

v_gene: TRBV19
d_gene: TRBD1
CDR3aa: ASSGLGQGANTEAF

v_gene: TRBV5-1
d_gene: NA
CDR3aa: ASSLNVGGNTGELF

v_gene: TRBV30
d_gene: NA
CDR3aa: AWSGLYEQY

v_gene: TRBV28
d_gene: NA
CDR3aa: ASSSLSSMANEKLF

v_gene: TRBV11-3
d_gene: TRBD1
CDR3aa: ASSLGQGVLNEQF

v_gene: TRBV28
d_gene: NA
CDR3aa: ASMRGGSSGTEAF

v_gene: TRBV28
d_gene: TRBD1
CDR3aa: ASSRSTGANTIY

v_gene: TRBV28
d_gene: NA
CDR3aa: ASSSDILDSGNTIY

v_gene: TRBV30
d_gene: NA
CDR3aa: AWSALTGRQPQH

v_gene: TRBV7-2
d_gene: NA
CDR3aa: ASGSPGYNSPLH

v_gene: TRBV18
d_gene: TRBD1
CDR3aa: ASSPRDSDYGYT

v_gene: TRBV4-1
d_gene: TRBD2
CDR3aa: ASSQEDSSGGRKWSETQY

v_gene: TRBV28
d_gene: TRBD1
CDR3aa: ASGQGAHEQY

v_gene: TRBV6-6
d_gene: TRBD1
CDR3aa: ASSRGKGATGSPLH

v_gene: TRBV6-5
d_gene: TRBD1
CDR3aa: ASRTGQGGEQF

v_gene: TRBV28
d_gene: NA
CDR3aa: ASSEMGGRNYGYT

v_gene: TRBV6-5
d_gene: TRBD1
CDR3aa: ASSTRDSHNYGYT

v_gene: TRBV5-4
d_gene: NA
CDR3aa: ASSLAGSSGNTIY

v_gene: TRBV18
d_gene: NA
CDR3aa: ASSPGAGSSYEQY

v_gene: TRBV19
d_gene: NA
CDR3aa: ASSTLGAGTEAF